One sample yielded the 21 T cell receptor beta chains listed below, sequenced in a study of PD-L1 blockade in urothelial cancer. Described time point: pretreatment peripheral blood. Repertoires were generated with immunoSEQ multiplex PCR, while TCRdb's copy carries only in-frame clones and drops some. The profile shows about 74,000 clones, 85% to 90% of them singletons. The material was PBMCs, obtained around atezolizumab (anti-PD-L1) treatment. These receptors came from a man aged 70 or older with urothelial cancer.

This clone has more than one count but fewer than ten. The chain links TRBV27 to TRBJ2-7; TRBD2 agrees at 7 bases. The CDR3 consists of 16 residues. After removal of 3 bases from V and 3 bases from J, the junction contained 11 bases not matched to a gene. Germline V gives CDR1 MNHEY, CDR2 SMNVEV (reference sequence). The CDR3 nucleotides read TGTGCCAGCAGTTTGTCCTCCGGGACTACTCTCTACGAGCAGTACTTC. Protein product: CASSLSSGTTLYEQYF.

The CDR3 is CASSATGQSSYNEQFF. CDR3 DNA: TGTGCCAGCAGTGCCACAGGACAGAGCTCCTACAATGAGCAGTTCTTC. The chain employs TRBV6-1 and TRBJ2-1; tentative D call: TRBD1 (6 bases). Trimming left V 4 bases short and J 0 bases short, with 13 bases between. CDR3 size: 16 residues. Per the germline V gene, CDR1 is MNHNS and CDR2 is SASEGT.

This clone was seen a single time. The rearrangement uses TRBV5-1 and TRBJ2-7; the match to TRBD2 covers 7 bases. This CDR3 is 14 amino acids long. Unmatched junction bases numbered 8, after V lost 6 bases and J lost 2 bases. The germline gives CDR1 SGHRS, CDR2 YFSETQ. The CDR3 reads CASNPGGPTYEQYF. DNA of the CDR3: TGCGCCAGCAACCCGGGAGGACCAACCTACGAGCAGTACTTC.

The rearrangement uses TRBV5-1 and TRBJ1-1; 8 bases are shared with TRBD1. CDR3 length: 15 amino acids. Germline V gene sequence: CDR1 SGHRS, CDR2 YFSETQ. With 4 bases clipped from V and 4 bases from J, the junction kept 9 bases outside the gene matches. CDR3 protein: CASSGPRGPSTEAFF. The CDR3 DNA sequence: TGCGCCAGCAGCGGACCCAGGGGGCCCAGCACTGAAGCTTTCTTT.

As DNA, the CDR3 is TGCGCCAGCAGCTTTACGGTGAACACTGAAGCTTTCTTT. It codes for CASSFTVNTEAFF. The rearrangement joins TRBV5-1 to TRBJ1-1; D not certain. The germline V gene has CDR1 SGHRS and CDR2 YFSETQ. The V and J ends lost 2 bases and 0 bases respectively, with 5 bases between them. This CDR3 is built from 13 residues.

This sequence joins TRBV2 and TRBJ1-5, with TRBD1 as a possible D gene (5 bases). CDR1 and CDR2 (germline): SNHLY, FYNNEI. The CDR3 is 16 amino acids. With 4 bases removed from V and 5 bases from J, the gap between germline ends came to 18 bases. This CDR3 is CASSARGLYSDQPQHF. In DNA, the CDR3 is TGTGCCAGCAGTGCCCGGGGACTGTACTCAGATCAGCCCCAGCATTTT.

The rearrangement joins TRBV19 to TRBJ2-2; D remains unclear. Germline CDR1 reads LNHDA; CDR2 reads SQIVND (reference sequence). V dropped 7 bases and J dropped 4 bases, with 13 bases sitting between them. The CDR3 has 14 residues. The CDR3 region is CASTNSYFTGELFF. DNA of the CDR3: TGTGCCAGTACCAATTCATACTTCACCGGGGAGCTGTTTTTT.

The genes are TRBV5-1 and TRBJ1-4, with 9 bases fitting TRBD1. V lost 0 bases, J lost 8 bases, and 8 bases stayed unmatched. The CDR3 has 16 residues. Germline CDR1 reads SGHRS; CDR2 reads YFSETQ. The CDR3 spells CASSLARRTGVEKLFF. Here the CDR3 DNA reads TGCGCCAGCAGCTTGGCCCGGCGGACAGGGGTAGAAAAACTGTTTTTT.

V gene TRBV7-9 combines with J gene TRBJ2-1; 10 nucleotides agree with TRBD2. J was trimmed by 8 bases and V by 1 base; bases with no gene match: 8. The germline V gene has CDR1 SEHNR and CDR2 FQNEAQ (reference sequence). The CDR3 is 16 residues long. The CDR3 DNA is TGTGCCAGCAGCTTAGGTCTAGCGGGAGCAGTGGATGAGCAGTTCTTC. Encoded protein: CASSLGLAGAVDEQFF.

The rearrangement uses TRBV6-5 and TRBJ2-2; no reliable D call. Trimming cost V 4 bases and J 3 bases, with 6 bases left between them. Germline CDR1 and CDR2: MNHEY and SVGAGI. The CDR3 is 13 amino acids. The CDR3 DNA is TGTGCCAGCAGTTCCCCATACACCGGGGAGCTGTTTTTT. Protein product: CASSSPYTGELFF.

V is TRBV5-6 and J is TRBJ2-1, with D tentatively TRBD1 (6 bases). Deletions cut 4 bases from V and 10 bases from J, with 9 bases between. Germline CDR1 is SGHDT and CDR2 is YYEEEE. The CDR3 has 11 amino acids. DNA of the CDR3: TGTGCCAGCAGCGGGGGACACGAGCAGTTCTTC. Translated: CASSGGHEQFF.

This chain links TRBV7-3 with TRBJ1-1; the match to TRBD1 covers 8 bases. Germline CDR1 SGHTA, CDR2 FQGTGA. Losses at the gene ends were 5 bases for V and 4 bases for J; bases not matched to a gene: 9. The CDR3 loop spans 15 amino acids. CDR3: CASSAQGASVTEAFF. In nucleotides, the CDR3 is TGTGCCAGCAGCGCTCAGGGGGCGAGCGTCACTGAAGCTTTCTTT.

The chain couples TRBV6-6 to TRBJ2-7, with 9 bases that match TRBD2. From germline, CDR1 is MNHNY and CDR2 SVGAGI (reference sequence). V lost 4 bases to trimming and J lost 3 bases; unmatched junction nucleotides: 7. CDR3 length: 15 amino acids. The CDR3 region is CASSFHSGSVYEQYF. The CDR3 DNA sequence: TGTGCCAGCAGTTTCCATAGCGGGAGCGTCTACGAGCAGTACTTC.

V and J are TRBV5-1 and TRBJ2-7; the D gene is possibly TRBD1 (5 bases). Germline V gene data show CDR1 as SGHRS and CDR2 as YFSETQ. The CDR3 is 14 residues long. Trimming removed 2 bases at V and 1 base at J, with 10 bases between. CDR3 residues: CASSLAGISYEQYF. CDR3 nucleotide sequence: TGCGCCAGCAGCTTAGCAGGGATTTCCTACGAGCAGTACTTC.

This rearrangement joins TRBV9 to TRBJ2-1, with D possibly matching TRBD2 (6 bases). The CDR3 is 15 residues long. The V end was cut by 4 bases, the J end by 4 bases, with 15 bases between. CDR1 and CDR2 (germline): SGDLS, YYNGEE. CDR3 nucleotides: TGTGCCAGCAGCCCAGTGGGCGGGACGTACAATGAGCAGTTCTTC. Amino acid sequence: CASSPVGGTYNEQFF.

The chain employs TRBV11-1 and TRBJ1-5, with a tentative D call TRBD1 (6 bases). V lost 2 bases and J 11 bases, leaving 16 bases between the germline ends. CDR1 and CDR2 from the germline V gene are SGHAT and FQDESV (reference sequence). CDR3 size: 14 residues. The CDR3 spells CASSLSPSKGAQHF. CDR3 DNA: TGTGCCAGCAGCTTAAGTCCTTCCAAGGGGGCCCAGCATTTT.

This chain links TRBV14 with TRBJ1-4; D is unclear. Per the germline V gene, CDR1 is SGHDN and CDR2 is FVKESK. The length of the CDR3 is 15 residues. Trimming cost V 4 bases and J 6 bases, with 15 bases left between them. Here the CDR3 DNA reads TGTGCCAGCAGCCCAGTTCCCTGGCCAGATGAAAAACTGTTTTTT. Amino acids: CASSPVPWPDEKLFF.

The chain recombines TRBV11-3 with TRBJ2-1; 8 bases agree with TRBD2. Unmatched junction bases numbered 3, after V lost 5 bases and J lost 9 bases. CDR3 length: 12 amino acids. Germline V gene data show CDR1 as SGHNT and CDR2 as YENEEA. Written as DNA, the CDR3 is TGTGCCAGCAGCCGAGGGACTAGTGAGCAGTTCTTC. It is translated as CASSRGTSEQFF.

The chain uses TRBV2 and TRBJ2-6, with TRBD1 identical over 7 bases. The CDR3 extends over 15 amino acids. Germline trimming cut 11 bases from V and 0 bases from J; bases unmatched to any gene: 7. Germline V lookup: CDR1 SNHLY, CDR2 FYNNEI. CDR3 in DNA: TGTGCCGGAGAGGGGGCCCTCTCTGGGGCCAACGTCCTGACTTTC. Translated, it gives CAGEGALSGANVLTF.

The V gene is TRBV7-6, the J gene TRBJ2-1, with D tentatively TRBD2 (6 bases). Germline V gives CDR1 SGHVS, CDR2 FNYEAQ. The CDR3 runs to 16 residues. Trimming shortened V by 1 base and J by 4 bases, and 14 bases separated the two germline ends. CDR3 DNA sequence: TGTGCCAGCAGCTTAGTGGTCGGGAGCAAATACAATGAGCAGTTCTTC. It encodes CASSLVVGSKYNEQFF.

This CDR3 reads CASSGQGHGELFF. The DNA for the CDR3 is TGTGCCAGCAGCGGACAGGGGCACGGGGAGCTGTTTTTT. V usage is TRBV7-3 and J usage is TRBJ2-2; 9 bases align to TRBD1. CDR1 and CDR2 (germline): SGHTA, FQGTGA. This CDR3 has 13 amino acids. Trimming took 5 bases from V and 7 from J; bases not matched to a gene: 2. Looking up the rest from reference TRBV7-3 and TRBJ2-2 gives the full variable domain: GAGVSQTPSNKVTEKGKYVELRCDPISGHTALYWYRQSLGQGPEFLIYFQGTGAADDSGLPNDRFFAVRPEGSVSTLKIQRTERGDSAVYLCASSGQGHGELFFGEGSRLTVL.